The rows below give T cell receptor beta chains drawn from one sample of a study of T cells in Graves' hyperthyroidism and ophthalmopathy. TCRdb re-derived calls from the multiplex PCR reads in MiXCR, one entry per CDR3 protein. The table lists hundreds of thousands of distinct CDR3 sequences, about a sixth of them singletons. Material for sequencing was blood. Receptors were obtained from a woman between 18 and 29 years old with Graves' hyperthyroidism. The CDR3 runs from the conserved cysteine through the conserved F or W. Each record gives: clone size, V gene, D gene, J gene, CDR3 DNA, CDR3 protein. D genes are given only for firm matches. A clone size is listed for some rows: how often the clone was seen (once, few, many), or a class if it is expanded.

few	TRBV10-3	NA	TRBJ2-1	TGTGCCATCAGAAGGCTCGGGGCTGTCAATGAGCAGTTCTTC	CAIRRLGAVNEQFF
many	TRBV6-2/TRBV6-3	NA	TRBJ1-6	TGTGCCAGCACCTTGGCGTCCTTCGGGCGCTCACCCCTCCACTTT	CASTLASFGRSPLHF
many	TRBV3-1	NA	TRBJ1-1	TGTGCCAGCACCATACAGGGTTTGAACACTGAAGCTTTCTTT	CASTIQGLNTEAFF
few	TRBV5-1	NA	TRBJ1-3	TGCGCCAGCAGCCTCCCAGGATCTGGAAACACCATATATTTT	CASSLPGSGNTIYF
few	TRBV6-1	NA	TRBJ1-2	TGTGCCAGCAGTCATCCGGATATGGGCTACACCTTC	CASSHPDMGYTF
NA	TRBV2	NA	TRBJ1-1	TGTGCCAGCAGTGAGACACGGAACACTGAAGCTTTCTTT	CASSETRNTEAFF
NA	TRBV12-3/TRBV12-4	NA	TRBJ2-5	TGTGCCAGCAGTGTAACAGGGAGAACAGAGACCCGGTACTTC	CASSVTGRTETRYF
few	TRBV9	NA	TRBJ1-5	TGTGCCAGCAGCGTCGGGGGGGCAGGCCAGCCCCAGCATTTT	CASSVGGAGQPQHF
NA	TRBV15	NA	TRBJ1-3	TGTGCCACCAGCAGAGGCGGGAAGGCGGGAAACACCATATATTTT	CATSRGGKAGNTIYF
NA	TRBV6-2/TRBV6-3	TRBD1	TRBJ1-2	TGTGCCAGCAGGCGGGGGCCCGACAGGGCATATGGCTACACCTTC	CASRRGPDRAYGYTF
NA	TRBV19	NA	TRBJ1-5	TGTGCCAGTAGTACCACAGGCCCGAATCAGCCCCAGCATTTT	CASSTTGPNQPQHF
many	TRBV18	TRBD1	TRBJ2-1	TGTGCCAGCTCACCCCCGGGACAGGCGACGACCAATGAGCAGTTCTTC	CASSPPGQATTNEQFF
many	TRBV18	NA	TRBJ1-1	TGTGCCAGCTCACCAGGGGTGAAATCTGAAGCTTTCTTT	CASSPGVKSEAFF
few	TRBV27	NA	TRBJ1-5	TGTGCCAGCAGACTGCCTTGGGGCAATCAGCCCCAGCATTTT	CASRLPWGNQPQHF
many	TRBV7-3	NA	TRBJ2-7	TGTGCCAGCAGCCGGTCTCGGGGGGCCGAGGAGCAGTACTTC	CASSRSRGAEEQYF
many	TRBV6-4	NA	TRBJ1-5	TGTGCCAGCAGTGACGAGGGTGGCGAGCCCCAGCATTTT	CASSDEGGEPQHF
NA	TRBV29-1	TRBD1	TRBJ1-1	TGCAGCGTTGGGGACAGGGGGCAAAGAAGAGCTTTCTTT	CSVGDRGQRRAFF
many	TRBV12-3/TRBV12-4	NA	TRBJ2-2	TGTGCCAGCAGTTTAGCGCAAGGCACGAACACCGGGGAGCTGTTTTTT	CASSLAQGTNTGELFF
many	TRBV20-1	TRBD2	TRBJ2-1	TGCAGTGCTACTAGCGGGCCAAGCTCCTACAATGAGCAGTTCTTC	CSATSGPSSYNEQFF
NA	TRBV6-1	NA	TRBJ1-5	TGTGCCAGCAGCGAAGGGGAGGGCAATCAGCCCCAGCATTTT	CASSEGEGNQPQHF
NA	TRBV7-9	NA	TRBJ2-3	TGTGCCAGCAGCTTAGCACGGGGAATCGATGCTAGCACAGATACGCAGTATTTT	CASSLARGIDASTDTQYF
NA	TRBV6-1	TRBD1	TRBJ2-5	TGTGCCAGCAGTCCGACAGGGCCCCGGGAGACCCAGTACTTC	CASSPTGPRETQYF
NA	TRBV7-2	NA	TRBJ1-3	TGTGCCAGCAGCTTAGCTCCCCGCTCTAGAAACACCATATATTTT	CASSLAPRSRNTIYF
NA	TRBV24-1	NA	TRBJ2-2	TGTGCCACCAGTAAATTCGGGGCGAACACCGGGGAGCTGTTTTTT	CATSKFGANTGELFF
many	TRBV28	NA	TRBJ1-5	TGTGCCAGCAGTTTCAGGCGGAAAAATCAGCCCCAGCATTTT	CASSFRRKNQPQHF
NA	TRBV2	NA	TRBJ2-5	TGTGCCAGCAACCACCGAAGGGGGGAGACCCAGTACTTC	CASNHRRGETQYF
many	TRBV24-1	NA	TRBJ2-7	TGTGCCACCAGTTCAGGACAGAACTACGAGCAGTACTTC	CATSSGQNYEQYF
NA	TRBV6-2/TRBV6-3	TRBD2	TRBJ2-1	TGTGCCAGCAGTCGTAGCGGGGGCTCCTACAATGAGCAGTTCTTC	CASSRSGGSYNEQFF
many	TRBV7-2	TRBD2	TRBJ2-1	TGTGCCAGCAGCCTGGGCGGGGGGGTCAATGAGCAGTTCTTC	CASSLGGGVNEQFF
many	TRBV11-3	NA	TRBJ2-1	TGTGCCAGCAGCCCCGGAAGGGGTCTGAGCTCCTACAATGAGCAGTTCTTC	CASSPGRGLSSYNEQFF
NA	TRBV12-3/TRBV12-4	TRBD1	TRBJ1-4	TGTGCCAGCACCTCTGGACAGGGAGGGGCTAATGAAAAACTGTTTTTT	CASTSGQGGANEKLFF
many	TRBV27	NA	TRBJ2-2	TGTGCCAGCATTCCTACAGGGTTCACCGGGGAGCTGTTTTTT	CASIPTGFTGELFF
few	TRBV19	NA	TRBJ1-1	TGTGCCAGTAGTATAGAAACTGGACGTCTCATGAACACTGAAGCTTTCTTT	CASSIETGRLMNTEAFF
many	TRBV7-2	NA	TRBJ2-5	TGTGCCAGCAGCTTAGTAGGATCGGAGACCCAGTACTTC	CASSLVGSETQYF
many	TRBV18	NA	TRBJ1-3	TGTGCCAGCTCGGAAGAGATAGGGAACACCATATATTTT	CASSEEIGNTIYF
few	TRBV5-5	NA	TRBJ2-5	TGTGCCAGCAGCTGGACCCTCTTCCTAGCCTTTCAAGAGACCCAGTACTTC	CASSWTLFLAFQETQYF
many	TRBV2	TRBD2	TRBJ2-5	TGTGCCAGCAGTGAAGCGCTTAGCGGGAGGGGGACCCAGTACTTC	CASSEALSGRGTQYF
NA	TRBV5-1	TRBD2	TRBJ2-1	TGCGCCAGCAGCTTGACGAAGCGGGGGGGGGTTGACAATGAGCAGTTCTTC	CASSLTKRGGVDNEQFF
many	TRBV7-3	NA	TRBJ2-7	TGTGCCAGCAGCTTAATCAAGGGATTAGAGCAGTACTTC	CASSLIKGLEQYF